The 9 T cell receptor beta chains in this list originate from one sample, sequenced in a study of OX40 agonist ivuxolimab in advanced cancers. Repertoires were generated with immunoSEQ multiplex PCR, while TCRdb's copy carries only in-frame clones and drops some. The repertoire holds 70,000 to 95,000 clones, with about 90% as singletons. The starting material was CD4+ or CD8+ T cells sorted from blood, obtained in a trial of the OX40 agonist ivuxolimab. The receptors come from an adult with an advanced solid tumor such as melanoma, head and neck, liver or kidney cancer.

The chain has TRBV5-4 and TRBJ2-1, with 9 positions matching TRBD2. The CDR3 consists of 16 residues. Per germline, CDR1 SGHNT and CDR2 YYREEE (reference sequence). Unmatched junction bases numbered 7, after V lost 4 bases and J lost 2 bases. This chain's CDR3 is CASSPGSSGTYNEQFF. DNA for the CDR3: TGTGCCAGCAGCCCTGGCTCTAGCGGGACCTACAATGAGCAGTTCTTC.

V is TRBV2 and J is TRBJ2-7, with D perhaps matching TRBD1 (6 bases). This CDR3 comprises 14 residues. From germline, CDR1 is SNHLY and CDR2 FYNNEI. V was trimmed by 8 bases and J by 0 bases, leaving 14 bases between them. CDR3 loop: CASQDRDNSYEQYF. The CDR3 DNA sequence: TGTGCCAGCCAAGACCGGGACAACTCCTACGAGCAGTACTTC.

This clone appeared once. The chain's CDR3 is CATSRVVWGYGYTF. CDR3 DNA: TGTGCCACCAGCAGAGTCGTGTGGGGCTATGGCTACACCTTC. This chain uses TRBV15 with TRBJ1-2; D is uncertain. V shed 1 base and J shed 4 bases, with 10 bases lying between them. The CDR3 totals 14 residues. Germline V gene lookup returns CDR1 LNHNV and CDR2 YYDKDF (reference sequence). The full variable domain, rest sourced from reference TRBV15 and TRBJ1-2, is DAMVIQNPRYQVTQFGKPVTLSCSQTLNHNVMYWYQQKSSQAPKLLFHYYDKDFNNEADTPDNFQSRRPNTSFCFLDIRSPGLGDTAMYLCATSRVVWGYGYTFGSGTRLTVV.

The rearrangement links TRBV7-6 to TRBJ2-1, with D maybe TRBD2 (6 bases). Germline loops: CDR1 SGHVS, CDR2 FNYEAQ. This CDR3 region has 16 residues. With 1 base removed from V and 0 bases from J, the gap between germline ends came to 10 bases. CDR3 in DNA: TGTGCCAGCAGCTTAGTAGCGGATTTCTCCTACAATGAGCAGTTCTTC. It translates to CASSLVADFSYNEQFF.

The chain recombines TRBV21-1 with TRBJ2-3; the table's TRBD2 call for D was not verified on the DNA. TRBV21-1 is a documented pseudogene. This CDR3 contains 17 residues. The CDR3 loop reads CASTLTSGRWETDTQYF. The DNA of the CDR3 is TGTGCCAGCACCTTGACTAGCGGGAGATGGGAGACAGATACGCAGTATTTT.

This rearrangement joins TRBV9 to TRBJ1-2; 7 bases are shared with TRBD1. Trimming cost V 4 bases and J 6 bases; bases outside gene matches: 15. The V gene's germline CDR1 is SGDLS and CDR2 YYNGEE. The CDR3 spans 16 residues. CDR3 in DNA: TGTGCCAGCAGCCCTAGGGACAGTGGATGGGGGAATGGCTACACCTTC. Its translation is CASSPRDSGWGNGYTF.

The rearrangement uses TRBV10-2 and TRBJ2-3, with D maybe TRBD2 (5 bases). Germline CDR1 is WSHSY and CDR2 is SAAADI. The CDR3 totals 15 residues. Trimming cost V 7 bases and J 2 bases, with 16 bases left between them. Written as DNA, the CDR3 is TGCGCCAGCACCGAGAACGGAGCGGTCACAGATACGCAGTATTTT. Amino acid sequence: CASTENGAVTDTQYF.

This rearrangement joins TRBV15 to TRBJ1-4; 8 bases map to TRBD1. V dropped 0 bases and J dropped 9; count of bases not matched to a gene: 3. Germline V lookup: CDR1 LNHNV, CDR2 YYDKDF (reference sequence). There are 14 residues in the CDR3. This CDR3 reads CATSRDRTGQKLFF. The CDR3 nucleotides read TGTGCCACCAGCAGAGATAGGACAGGGCAAAAACTGTTTTTT.

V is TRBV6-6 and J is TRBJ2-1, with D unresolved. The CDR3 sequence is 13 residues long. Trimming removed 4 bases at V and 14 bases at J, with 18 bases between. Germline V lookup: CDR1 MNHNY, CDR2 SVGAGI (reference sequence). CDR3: CASSFPSKPLKFF. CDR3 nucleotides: TGTGCCAGCAGTTTCCCGAGTAAACCTCTTAAGTTCTTC.